The present T cell receptor (beta chain) was sequenced within a study of molecular identifiers for immune sequencing clone quantification. Notes on the study in general: Clones above 20 RNA copies held over 98% of effector molecules, under 1% in naive cells.

This clonotype was detected ten times or more. Its specificity is not known. Listed TCR primers and previously described methods were used for bulk TCR libraries. TCRdb reprocessed the PCR reads via MiXCR and lists one record per CDR3 protein. The table records about 640,000 distinct CDR3 sequences, 15% to 20% of them present only once. This clonotype was sampled from a human donor in good health. Some libraries in this study had Jurkat cell RNA spiked in. The sequenced material came from naive CD8+ T cells from blood, with Jurkat cell RNA spiked in. Subset described: FACS-sorted CD8+CD4-CCR7+CD45RA+ naive T cells.

The CDR3 DNA reads as TGTGCTAGTGCTCATAGCCCCGGGTACGAGCAGTACTTC. Translation gives CASAHSPGYEQYF. This chain links TRBV12-5 with TRBJ2-7; unclear D gene. V gave up 7 bases and J gave up 4 bases, with 14 bases separating them. Per germline, CDR1 LGHNT and CDR2 FRNRAP. CDR3 length: 13 amino acids.